Detailed here is one T cell receptor (beta chain). This specimen comes from a study of blood T cell repertoires in COVID-19. Study at large: Sites across the United States, Italy and Spain contributed samples from acute and convalescent COVID-19. From T cells, B-cell-depleted T cells, or PBMCs came the material, which was cDNA or gDNA.

Germline lookup yields CDR1 SGHTA and CDR2 FQGNSA. This CDR3 comprises 15 residues. Losses at the gene ends were 3 bases for V and 5 bases for J; bases not matched to a gene: 9. Original analysis: Cell counts per sample came from amplifying reference gene primers. Measured with immunoSEQ multiplex PCR; TCRdb has only the in-frame clones, and not every one. D and trimming come from the DNA, and the V and J calls and clone size come from that table. The sample yields about 67,000 clones, around 85% seen once. The V gene is TRBV7-2, the J gene TRBJ1-2; 7 bases match TRBD1. The source of this sequence is a man between 50 and 59 years old with active COVID-19. Sequences were obtained from peripheral blood. The CDR3 loop is CASSLVAGGAYGYTF. CDR3 DNA: TGTGCCAGCAGCTTGGTCGCAGGGGGAGCTTATGGCTACACCTTC.